Given below is one TCR beta chain in context. The CDR3 loop spans 14 amino acids. Per the germline V gene, CDR1 is SNHLY and CDR2 is FYNNEI. With V trimmed by 6 bases and J by 10 bases, 7 bases remained unmatched. This sample was taken from a study of blood T cell repertoires in COVID-19. Whole-study context: Sources were T cells, B-cell-depleted T cells, or PBMCs; the material itself was cDNA or gDNA.

Authors' data handling: The assay estimated nucleated cells by amplifying reference gene primers. TCRdb's table, derived via immunoSEQ multiplex PCR, lists solely in-frame clones and lacks some. The D gene and trimming were derived from the DNA, and the V and J assignments and clone size from that table. The table records 40,000 to 50,000 clones, around 89% of them present only once. The TCR was taken from a human donor in a cohort sampled during active COVID-19. Sequenced input: peripheral blood. V is TRBV2 and J is TRBJ1-6; TRBD1 matches 9 bases. Here the CDR3 DNA reads TGTGCCAGCAGGGCCGGGACAGGGCACTCACCCCTCCACTTT. Amino acids: CASRAGTGHSPLHF.